A selection of T cell receptor beta chains follows, all from one sample in a study of post-analysis software for immune sequencing data. TCRdb itself ran the PCR reads through MiXCR, one entry per CDR3 protein. The table includes about 560,000 distinct CDR3 sequences, 44% detected once. Sequences were obtained from blood. All receptors come from a girl aged 5-17 years with multiple sclerosis. The CDR3 runs from the conserved cysteine through the conserved F or W. The D gene is left open where the match is weak. Size is omitted from some rows. Given values are once, few, many or a class for expanded clones.

j_gene | abundance | v_gene | d_gene | CDR3aa | CDR3nt
TRBJ2-5 | few | TRBV7-9 | TRBD2 | CASTLADYQETQYF | TGTGCCAGCACCCTAGCGGATTACCAAGAGACCCAGTACTTC
TRBJ2-3 | . | TRBV4-1 | TRBD1 | CASTLRTGQGFDTQYF | TGCGCCAGCACCCTCCGAACGGGACAGGGGTTTGATACGCAGTATTTT
TRBJ2-3 | . | TRBV5-1 | TRBD1 | CASSQRPGQEWADTQYF | TGCGCCAGCAGCCAAAGGCCGGGACAGGAATGGGCAGATACGCAGTATTTT
TRBJ2-7 | . | TRBV6-5 | TRBD2 | CASSGTSKTPYEQYF | TGCGCCAGCAGCGGGACTAGCAAAACGCCCTACGAGCAGTACTTC
TRBJ2-1 | . | TRBV12-3/TRBV12-4 | TRBD2 | CASSSAGVAGGSYNEQFF | TGTGCCAGCAGTTCGGCAGGGGTAGCGGGAGGCTCCTACAATGAGCAGTTCTTC
TRBJ2-6 | . | TRBV5-1 | . | CASSFSARELEGANVLTF | TGCGCCAGCAGCTTTTCAGCGCGAGAGTTGGAAGGGGCCAACGTCCTGACTTTC
TRBJ2-2 | . | TRBV4-1 | . | CASKLTGPEAYGYTGELFF | TGCGCCAGTAAACTTACAGGCCCAGAGGCCTATGGCTACACCGGGGAGCTGTTTTTT
TRBJ2-1 | . | TRBV5-4 | . | CASSTKRGGGPEQFF | TGTGCCAGCAGCACAAAACGAGGGGGGGGCCCCGAGCAGTTCTTC
TRBJ1-2 | . | TRBV12-3/TRBV12-4 | . | CATQTGTLLNGYTF | TGTGCCACCCAGACCGGGACATTACTTAATGGCTACACCTTC
TRBJ2-3 | few | TRBV5-1 | . | CASSPRGDGTDTQYF | TGCGCCAGCAGCCCCAGGGGGGACGGGACAGATACGCAGTATTTT
TRBJ2-1 | . | TRBV7-9 | TRBD2 | CASSLSLAGLYEQFF | TGTGCCAGCAGCTTAAGCCTAGCGGGATTGTATGAGCAGTTCTTC
TRBJ2-7 | . | TRBV5-1 | TRBD2 | CASSLGSGTMNEQYF | TGCGCCAGCAGCTTGGGGAGCGGGACGATGAACGAGCAGTACTTC
TRBJ2-7 | . | TRBV7-8 | . | CASSSPFYEQYF | TGTGCCAGCAGCTCGCCCTTCTACGAGCAGTACTTC
TRBJ2-5 | few | TRBV10-3 | . | CAISEKRVRETQYF | TGTGCCATCAGTGAAAAAAGGGTCAGGGAGACCCAGTACTTC
TRBJ1-2 | . | TRBV12-3/TRBV12-4 | . | CASSFTGLDYGYTF | TGTGCCAGCAGTTTTACAGGGCTTGACTATGGCTACACCTTC
TRBJ2-1 | . | TRBV7-2 | TRBD1 | CASSLVPGQGYNEQFF | TGTGCCAGCAGCTTAGTTCCGGGACAGGGCTACAATGAGCAGTTCTTC
TRBJ1-2 | . | TRBV7-9 | TRBD1 | CASSRPGDRWYGYTF | TGTGCCAGCAGCCGACCGGGGGACAGGTGGTATGGCTACACCTTC
TRBJ2-6 | . | TRBV5-1 | . | CASSLYGGAMGANVLTF | TGCGCCAGCAGCTTGTATGGGGGCGCTATGGGGGCCAACGTCCTGACTTTC
TRBJ1-2 | . | TRBV6-5 | . | CASSSSSDGNYGYTF | TGTGCCAGCAGTTCCAGCTCGGACGGTAACTATGGCTACACCTTC
TRBJ1-2 | . | TRBV12-3/TRBV12-4 | . | CASSLEIYGYTF | TGTGCCAGCAGTTTAGAGATCTATGGCTACACCTTC
TRBJ2-7 | few | TRBV5-1 | . | CASSLRGDTYEQYF | TGCGCCAGTTCGCTAAGGGGGGATACCTACGAGCAGTACTTC
TRBJ1-1 | . | TRBV12-3/TRBV12-4 | . | CASTLSGNTEAFF | TGTGCCAGCACTTTATCAGGGAACACTGAAGCTTTCTTT
TRBJ2-3 | . | TRBV11-2 | . | CASSLEGTVTDTQYF | TGTGCCAGCAGCTTAGAAGGAACAGTCACAGATACGCAGTATTTT
TRBJ1-2 | few | TRBV9 | TRBD1 | CASSALTGAEGYTF | TGTGCCAGCAGCGCGTTGACAGGGGCGGAGGGCTACACCTTC
TRBJ2-6 | few | TRBV29-1 | TRBD2 | CSVEVRGDDSGANVLTF | TGCAGCGTTGAAGTACGGGGGGACGACTCTGGGGCCAACGTCCTGACTTTC
TRBJ1-1 | . | TRBV5-1 | . | CASRATVDEAFF | TGCGCCAGCAGGGCTACCGTGGATGAAGCTTTCTTT
TRBJ2-3 | once | TRBV6-1 | TRBD2 | CATLAGEADTQYF | TGTGCCACCTTAGCGGGGGAGGCAGATACGCAGTATTTT
TRBJ2-2 | . | TRBV5-1 | . | CASSLVRKELFF | TGCGCCAGCAGCTTGGTCAGGAAAGAGCTGTTTTTT
TRBJ1-4 | few | TRBV12-3/TRBV12-4 | . | CASSLRHNEKLFF | TGTGCCAGCAGTTTACGCCATAATGAAAAACTGTTTTTT
TRBJ1-5 | . | TRBV5-1 | . | CASSLGPGVENQPQHF | TGCGCCAGCAGCTTGGGACCAGGGGTCGAAAATCAGCCCCAGCATTTT
TRBJ2-7 | . | TRBV10-3 | TRBD2 | CAISDSSGSSYEQYF | TGTGCCATCAGTGATTCTAGCGGGAGTTCCTACGAGCAGTACTTC
TRBJ1-5 | few | TRBV24-1 | TRBD1 | CATSESGTGNQPQHF | TGTGCCACCAGTGAATCCGGGACAGGGAATCAGCCCCAGCATTTT
TRBJ2-7 | once | TRBV27 | TRBD1 | CASRKGAREQYF | TGTGCCTCAAGGAAGGGGGCGCGTGAGCAGTACTTC
TRBJ1-5 | . | TRBV20-1 | . | CSARTGWSNQPQHF | TGCAGTGCTAGGACAGGCTGGAGCAATCAGCCCCAGCATTTT
TRBJ2-7 | . | TRBV5-1 | . | CASSLAGPAPYEQYF | TGCGCCAGCAGCTTGGCCGGGCCAGCACCCTACGAGCAGTACTTC
TRBJ1-2 | . | TRBV3-1 | TRBD1 | CASSQDLGWDRVNGYTF | TGTGCCAGCAGCCAAGATCTAGGCTGGGACAGGGTTAACGGCTACACCTTC
TRBJ2-3 | few | TRBV7-6 | . | CASSSGLTTDTQYF | TGTGCCAGCAGCTCCGGACTTACCACAGATACGCAGTATTTT
TRBJ2-7 | . | TRBV5-1 | . | CASSLGQETYEQYF | TGCGCCAGCAGCTTGGGACAGGAGACCTACGAGCAGTACTTC
TRBJ1-1 | . | TRBV10-2 | . | CASTREAPRNTEAFF | TGCGCCAGCACTAGGGAGGCCCCGAGGAACACTGAAGCTTTCTTT
TRBJ2-3 | . | TRBV11-2 | . | CASSSDWKDTQYF | TGTGCCAGCAGCTCGGACTGGAAAGATACGCAGTATTTT
TRBJ1-1 | few | TRBV7-9 | . | CASRYWTALRTEAFF | TGTGCCAGCAGGTATTGGACAGCCCTAAGGACTGAAGCTTTCTTT
TRBJ2-3 | . | TRBV12-3/TRBV12-4 | TRBD2 | CASSPPSGGAVDTQYF | TGTGCCAGCAGCCCGCCGAGCGGGGGGGCCGTCGATACGCAGTATTTT
TRBJ1-2 | . | TRBV9 | . | CASSVGQDRSWYGYTF | TGTGCCAGCAGCGTAGGACAGGACCGATCCTGGTATGGCTACACCTTC
TRBJ1-2 | . | TRBV7-2 | TRBD1 | CASSLATGADYTF | TGTGCCAGCAGCTTAGCCACAGGGGCTGACTACACCTTC
TRBJ1-2 | few | TRBV7-8 | TRBD1 | CASSLTGTARSGYTF | TGTGCCAGCAGTTTAACCGGGACAGCCCGTTCTGGCTACACCTTC
TRBJ1-2 | few | TRBV20-1 | . | CSARGQGLNYGYTF | TGCAGTGCTAGGGGTCAGGGCCTCAACTATGGCTACACCTTC
TRBJ2-7 | . | TRBV4-2 | TRBD1 | CASSQETGAGEQYF | TGTGCCAGCAGCCAGGAGACAGGGGCCGGCGAGCAGTACTTC
TRBJ2-1 | few | TRBV5-1 | TRBD2 | CASSQRTSGRAASYNEQFF | TGCGCCAGCAGCCAGAGGACTAGTGGGAGGGCCGCCTCCTACAATGAGCAGTTCTTC
TRBJ2-2 | . | TRBV4-2 | . | CASSRPNTGELFF | TGTGCCAGCAGCAGACCGAACACCGGGGAGCTGTTTTTT
TRBJ1-1 | few | TRBV4-1 | . | CASSQGGPGGAFF | TGCGCCAGCAGCCAAGGGGGCCCGGGGGGAGCTTTCTTT
TRBJ2-5 | few | TRBV11-2 | TRBD2 | CASSLGRGAIETQYF | TGTGCCAGCAGCCTCGGGCGGGGGGCAATAGAGACCCAGTACTTC
TRBJ1-2 | . | TRBV12-3/TRBV12-4 | . | CASSISVDPYGYTF | TGTGCCAGCAGCATATCGGTAGACCCCTATGGCTACACCTTC
TRBJ2-5 | few | TRBV12-3/TRBV12-4 | . | CASSQDLQETQYF | TGTGCCAGCAGTCAGGACCTACAAGAGACCCAGTACTTC
TRBJ2-5 | . | TRBV5-6 | . | CASRQGKRETQYF | TGTGCCAGCAGGCAAGGGAAGCGAGAGACCCAGTACTTC
TRBJ1-4 | . | TRBV12-3/TRBV12-4 | . | CASSFAPQLREKLFF | TGTGCCAGCAGTTTTGCGCCTCAACTGCGTGAAAAACTGTTTTTT
TRBJ2-7 | few | TRBV15 | . | CATSRDRVTSYEQYF | TGTGCCACCAGCAGAGATCGGGTGACGTCCTACGAGCAGTACTTC
TRBJ1-2 | . | TRBV10-3 | . | CAISEDDQGTLFHGYTF | TGTGCCATCAGTGAGGATGATCAGGGGACTCTTTTCCATGGCTACACCTTC